These 14 T cell receptor beta chains were sequenced from one sample in a study of cytomegalovirus exposure and HLA in healthy donors. The PCR contained 60 Vbeta and 13 Jbeta primers. Generated by immunoSEQ multiplex PCR, the TCRdb table keeps only in-frame clones and is missing some. This table holds fewer than 250,000 clones, 76% found once. Material for sequencing was PBMCs. The receptors were sampled from a man aged 18 to 29 in good health and CMV-seronegative.

This clone turned up a few times. The chain couples TRBV7-9 to TRBJ2-3, with D hard to call. The V end was cut by 2 bases, the J end by 2 bases, with 8 bases between. The CDR3 extends over 14 amino acids. The germline gives CDR1 SEHNR, CDR2 FQNEAQ (reference sequence). CDR3: CASSLQSLTDTQYF. As DNA, the CDR3 is TGTGCCAGCAGCTTACAAAGCCTCACAGATACGCAGTATTTT.

The gene calls are TRBV6-5 and TRBJ1-1; maybe TRBD1 (6 bases). The CDR3 is 15 amino acids. The germline CDR1 and CDR2 sequences are MNHEY and SVGAGI. Trimming shortened V by 7 bases and J by 1 base, and 16 bases separated the two germline ends. Written as DNA, the CDR3 is TGTGCCAGCAAACAGGGTCGCTCCCGGAACACTGAAGCTTTCTTT. It codes for CASKQGRSRNTEAFF.

V and J are TRBV6-1 and TRBJ2-7, with 8 bases identical to TRBD2. This CDR3 spans 13 amino acids. Germline CDR1 MNHNS, CDR2 SASEGT. V gave up 2 bases and J gave up 12 bases; unmatched junction bases: 9. The CDR3 is CASSERESGSVYF. The CDR3 DNA reads TGTGCCAGCAGTGAAAGGGAGAGCGGGAGTGTGTACTTC.

V usage is TRBV30 and J usage is TRBJ2-3; TRBD2 matches 14 bases. V shed 1 base, J shed 0 bases, and the junction held 6 bases outside the gene matches. The germline V gene encodes CDR1 GTSNPN and CDR2 SVGIG (reference sequence). The CDR3 is made up of 18 amino acids. The CDR3 sequence: CAWSGGLAGVYSTDTQYF. The CDR3 DNA is TGTGCCTGGAGTGGGGGACTAGCGGGAGTTTACAGCACAGATACGCAGTATTTT.

This chain connects TRBV10-3 to TRBJ1-1; D unresolved. This CDR3 spans 11 amino acids. With 10 bases removed from V and 4 bases from J, the gap between germline ends came to 10 bases. Per germline, CDR1 ENHRY and CDR2 SYGVKD. The DNA for the CDR3 is TGTGCCACCGTCACGAGCACTGAAGCTTTCTTT. It encodes CATVTSTEAFF.

V usage is TRBV27 and J usage is TRBJ2-5; 11 bases match TRBD2. The J call may be incorrect, as the DNA end agrees better with TRBJ2-7. Per germline, CDR1 MNHEY and CDR2 SMNVEV (reference sequence). This CDR3 region has 19 residues. CDR3 sequence: CASSLTSRTSGRPSYEQYF. The CDR3 DNA reads TGTGCCAGCAGTTTAACTTCCCGGACTAGCGGGCGACCCTCCTACGAGCAGTACTTC.

The chain couples TRBV5-1 to TRBJ2-2; 14 nucleotides line up with TRBD2. This CDR3 is 16 amino acids long. In germline, CDR1 is SGHRS, CDR2 YFSETQ. The trim removed 2 bases at V and 5 bases at J, leaving 2 bases unmatched. The DNA of the CDR3 is TGCGCCAGCAGCTTTGGGACTAGCGGGAGTACCGGGGAGCTGTTTTTT. The encoded protein is CASSFGTSGSTGELFF.

The V gene is TRBV5-6, the J gene TRBJ2-2; D may be TRBD1 (5 bases). Germline V gives CDR1 SGHDT, CDR2 YYEEEE. The ends were cut back, 1 base at V and 2 bases at J, with 15 bases in the middle. The CDR3 length is 17 residues. The CDR3 sequence is CASSLRVWQGNTGELFF. The CDR3, as DNA: TGTGCCAGCAGCTTGAGGGTATGGCAGGGAAACACCGGGGAGCTGTTTTTT.

This chain uses TRBV6-6 with TRBJ2-7, with D possibly TRBD1 on 6 matching bases. The CDR3 extends over 16 amino acids. Germline assignment: CDR1 MNHNY and CDR2 SVGAGI (reference sequence). V was cut by 5 bases and J by 3 bases, with 20 bases left in between. Written as DNA, the CDR3 is TGTGCCAGCAGTCCTCTTGGGGGCAGGGCAGACTACGAGCAGTACTTC. This encodes CASSPLGGRADYEQYF.

V usage is TRBV7-9 and J usage is TRBJ2-3; no clear D. This CDR3 contains 13 residues. Germline CDR1 SEHNR, CDR2 FQNEAQ (reference sequence). V was pared by 5 bases and J by 1 base, with 7 bases between. The CDR3 protein is CASSPPGTDTQYF. The CDR3 DNA reads as TGTGCCAGCAGCCCCCCTGGCACAGATACGCAGTATTTT. Drawing the rest from reference TRBV7-9 and TRBJ2-3, the complete variable domain is DTGVSQNPRHKITKRGQNVTFRCDPISEHNRLYWYRQTLGQGPEFLTYFQNEAQLEKSRLLSDRFSAERPKGSFSTLEIQRTEQGDSAMYLCASSPPGTDTQYFGPGTRLTVL.

This chain connects TRBV9 to TRBJ2-1, with TRBD2 matching 7 bases. The CDR3 consists of 14 residues. V lost 0 bases, J lost 7 bases, and 4 bases stayed unmatched. The germline V gene has CDR1 SGDLS and CDR2 YYNGEE. As DNA, the CDR3 is TGTGCCAGCAGCGTAGGCGGGAGTGGAAATGAGCAGTTCTTC. Protein: CASSVGGSGNEQFF.

As to this clone: Other DNA sequences in this sample translate to the same CDR3. The chain combines TRBV5-1 with TRBJ2-7; tentative D call: TRBD1 (7 bases). The length of the CDR3 is 13 residues. Trimming shortened V by 7 bases and J by 5 bases, and 16 bases separated the two germline ends. From germline, CDR1 is SGHRS and CDR2 YFSETQ. The CDR3 coding sequence is TGCGCCAGCGCAGGGGGGCTAGCGAACGAGCAGTACTTC. Protein sequence: CASAGGLANEQYF.

CDR3 nucleotide sequence: TGTGCCAGCAGTAGTAGCGGGAGAAGAACGGGGGAGCAGTACTTC. It encodes CASSSSGRRTGEQYF. The chain combines TRBV7-2 with TRBJ2-7; the match to TRBD2 covers 9 bases. This CDR3 contains 15 residues. Per germline, CDR1 SGHTA and CDR2 FQGNSA. Trimming at V came to 6 bases and at J to 7 bases, leaving 13 bases not matched to a gene.

The genes are TRBV19 and TRBJ1-5; 10 nucleotides match TRBD1. Germline V gene lookup returns CDR1 LNHDA and CDR2 SQIVND (reference sequence). The junction had 20 bases not matched to a gene; V was cut back by 3 bases and J by 0 bases. This CDR3 spans 22 amino acids. The CDR3 spells CASSMYGTGAKGALTSNQPQHF. The CDR3 DNA reads TGTGCCAGTAGTATGTATGGGACAGGGGCCAAGGGGGCCCTCACTAGCAATCAGCCCCAGCATTTT.